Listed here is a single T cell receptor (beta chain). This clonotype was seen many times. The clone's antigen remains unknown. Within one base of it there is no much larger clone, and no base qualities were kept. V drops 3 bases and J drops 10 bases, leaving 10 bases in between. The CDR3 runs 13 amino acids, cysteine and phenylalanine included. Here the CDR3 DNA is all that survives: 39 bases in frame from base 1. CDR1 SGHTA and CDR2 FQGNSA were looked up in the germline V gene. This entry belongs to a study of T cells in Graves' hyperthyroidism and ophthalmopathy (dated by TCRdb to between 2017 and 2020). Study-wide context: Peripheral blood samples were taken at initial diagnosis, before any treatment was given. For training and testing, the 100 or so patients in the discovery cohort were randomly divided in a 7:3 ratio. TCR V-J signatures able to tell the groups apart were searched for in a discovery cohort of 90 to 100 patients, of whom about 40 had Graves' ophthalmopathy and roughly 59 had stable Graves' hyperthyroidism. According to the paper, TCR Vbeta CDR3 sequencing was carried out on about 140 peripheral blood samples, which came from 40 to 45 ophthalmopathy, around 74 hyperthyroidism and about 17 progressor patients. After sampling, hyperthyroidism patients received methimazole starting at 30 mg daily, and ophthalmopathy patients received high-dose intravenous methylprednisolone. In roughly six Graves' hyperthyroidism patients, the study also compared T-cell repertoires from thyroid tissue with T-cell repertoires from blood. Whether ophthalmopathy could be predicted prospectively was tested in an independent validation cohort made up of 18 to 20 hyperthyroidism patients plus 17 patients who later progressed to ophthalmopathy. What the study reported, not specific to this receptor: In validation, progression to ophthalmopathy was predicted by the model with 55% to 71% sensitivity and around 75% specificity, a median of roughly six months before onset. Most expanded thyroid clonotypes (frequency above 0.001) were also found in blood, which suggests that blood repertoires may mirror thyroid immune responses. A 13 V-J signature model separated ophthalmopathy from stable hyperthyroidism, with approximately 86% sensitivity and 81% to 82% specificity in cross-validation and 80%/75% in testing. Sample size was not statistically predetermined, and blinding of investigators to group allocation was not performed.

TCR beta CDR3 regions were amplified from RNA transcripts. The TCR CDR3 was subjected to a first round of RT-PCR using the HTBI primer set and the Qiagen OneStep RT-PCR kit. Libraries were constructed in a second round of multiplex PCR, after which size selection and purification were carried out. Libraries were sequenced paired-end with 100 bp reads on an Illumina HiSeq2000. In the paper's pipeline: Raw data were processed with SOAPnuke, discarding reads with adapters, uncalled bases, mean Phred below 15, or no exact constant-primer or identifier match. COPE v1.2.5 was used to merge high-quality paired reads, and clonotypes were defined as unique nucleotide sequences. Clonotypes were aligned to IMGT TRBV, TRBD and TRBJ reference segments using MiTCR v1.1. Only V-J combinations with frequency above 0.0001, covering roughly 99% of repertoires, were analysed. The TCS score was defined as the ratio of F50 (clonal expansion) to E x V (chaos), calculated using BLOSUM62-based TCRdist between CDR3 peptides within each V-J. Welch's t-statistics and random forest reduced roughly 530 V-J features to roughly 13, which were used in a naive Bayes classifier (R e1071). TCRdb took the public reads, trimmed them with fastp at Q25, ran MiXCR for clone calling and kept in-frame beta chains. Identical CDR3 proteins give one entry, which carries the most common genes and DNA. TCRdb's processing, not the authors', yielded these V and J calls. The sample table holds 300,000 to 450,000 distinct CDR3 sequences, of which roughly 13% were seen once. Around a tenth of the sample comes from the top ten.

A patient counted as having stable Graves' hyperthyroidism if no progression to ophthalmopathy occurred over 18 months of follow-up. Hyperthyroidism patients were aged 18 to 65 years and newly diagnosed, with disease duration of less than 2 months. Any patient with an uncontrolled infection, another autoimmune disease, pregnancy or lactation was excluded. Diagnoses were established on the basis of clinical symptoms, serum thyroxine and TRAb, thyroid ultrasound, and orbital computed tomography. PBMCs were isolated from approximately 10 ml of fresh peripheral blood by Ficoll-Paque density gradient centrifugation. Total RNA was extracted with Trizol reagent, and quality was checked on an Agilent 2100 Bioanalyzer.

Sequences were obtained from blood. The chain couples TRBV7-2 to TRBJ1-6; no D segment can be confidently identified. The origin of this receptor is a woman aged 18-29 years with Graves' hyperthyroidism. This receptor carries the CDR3 CASSLLRQSPLHF. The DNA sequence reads TGTGCCAGCAGCTTGCTGCGACAATCACCCCTCCACTTT.